The entry below describes one TCR beta chain. Its antigen is unknown. CDR3 length: 16 amino acids. CDR1 is LGHNA, CDR2 YSLEER, per germline. V lost 0 bases, J lost 4 bases, and 14 bases lay in between. Time point specified: pre-sensitization, week 0. Treatment meaning: therapeutic diphenylcyclopropenone sensitization with weekly scalp DPC. Each patch-test visit's blood sample preceded patch application. The study used a library that attached unique molecular identifiers to individual cDNA molecules. One entry per CDR3 protein results from TCRdb running MiXCR on the RACE reads. The sample records roughly 380,000 distinct CDR3 sequences, approximately 5.1% being singletons. The data derive from a study of human T cells and chemical hapten exposure. About the study: Upper back patch tests used 0.01% DPC, scored after 6 days. Overall study results and limits: Expanded TCRs grouped into significantly more large CDR3 similarity clusters than controls produced.

This specimen consisted of whole blood, obtained in connection with sensitization to the hapten diphenylcyclopropenone (DPC). This sequence was found in a woman between 50 and 59 years old with alopecia areata. Some clones in this sample may be carry-over from other donors' samples. This chain uses TRBV4-3 with TRBJ2-3; D is possibly TRBD2 (6 bases). The CDR3 sequence is CASSQDRGTGADTQYF. CDR3 bases: TGCGCCAGCAGCCAAGATCGGGGGACTGGCGCAGATACGCAGTATTTT.